The 13 T cell receptor beta chains below all came from one sample that was sequenced in a study of T cell responses to AZD1222 COVID-19 vaccine. The repertoire was sequenced with immunoSEQ multiplex PCR; TCRdb's copy has only in-frame clones and lacks some. The repertoire holds roughly 80,000 clones, with roughly 80% as singletons. The input for sequencing was peripheral blood, taken on day 0 of AZD1222 vaccination. The receptors here all came from an adult in good health.

The CDR3 DNA reads TGTGCCAGCAGCCAAGATGACAGGGGGCGAGAAAAACTGTTTTTT. Translation gives CASSQDDRGREKLFF. This chain connects TRBV4-2 to TRBJ1-4, with 10 bases fitting TRBD1. The CDR3 consists of 15 residues. Germline-derived CDR1 and CDR2 are LGHNA and YNFKEQ. Germline trimming cut 0 bases from V and 8 bases from J; bases unmatched to any gene: 3.

This chain links TRBV7-9 with TRBJ1-3; possible D gene TRBD1, 5 bases. CDR1 is SEHNR, CDR2 FQNEAQ, per germline (reference sequence). This CDR3 is built from 16 residues. V lost 4 bases, J lost 0 bases, and 13 bases lay in between. The CDR3, as DNA: TGTGCCAGCAGCTCCCCAGACAGCCCCTCTGGAAACACCATATATTTT. Its translation is CASSSPDSPSGNTIYF.

This rearrangement joins TRBV3-1 (or the pseudogene TRBV3-2) to TRBJ2-7, with a possible D match to TRBD2 (6 bases). Germline values: CDR1 LGHDT, CDR2 YNNKEL (reference sequence). CDR3 length equals 16 residues. Trimming shortened V by 6 bases and J by 2 bases, and 20 bases separated the two germline ends. The CDR3 DNA reads TGTGCCAGCAGTCTTGGAAAGGGACTGCTAACCTACGAGCAGTACTTC. It specifies CASSLGKGLLTYEQYF.

This clone showed up just once. This CDR3 reads CASSLLGQGHSGANVLTF. The CDR3 region has the DNA TGTGCCAGCAGTTTACTGGGACAGGGCCACTCTGGGGCCAACGTCCTGACTTTC. The chain employs TRBV27 and TRBJ2-6, with 9 bases aligning to TRBD1. The V gene's germline CDR1 is MNHEY and CDR2 SMNVEV (reference sequence). This CDR3 is built from 18 residues. V trimming: 2 bases; J trimming: 0 bases; junction bases outside the gene matches: 5.

The chain has TRBV6-1 and TRBJ2-1; no definite D call. Trimming took 1 base from V and 0 from J, leaving 19 bases between them. This CDR3 spans 19 amino acids. Germline V gene lookup returns CDR1 MNHNS and CDR2 SASEGT. The CDR3 protein is CASSEGPLGSPGSYNEQFF. DNA for the CDR3: TGTGCCAGCAGTGAAGGACCTTTGGGGTCTCCGGGCTCCTACAATGAGCAGTTCTTC.

This chain links TRBV2 with TRBJ1-2, with 8 bases aligning to TRBD1. This CDR3 is 15 amino acids long. Trimming removed 5 bases from V and 0 bases from J; junction bases left unmatched: 5. The germline V gene has CDR1 SNHLY and CDR2 FYNNEI. CDR3 protein: CASSPDRASNYGYTF. The CDR3 bases are TGTGCCAGCAGTCCGGACAGGGCATCTAACTATGGCTACACCTTC.

This clone has a handful of counts. The V call is TRBV16, the J call TRBJ1-1, with TRBD1 as a possible D gene (6 bases). The CDR3 runs 16 residues. The germline V gene has CDR1 KGHSY and CDR2 FQNENV. Trimming removed 0 bases from V and 1 base from J, with 12 bases in between. In DNA form, the CDR3 reads TGTGCCAGCAGCCAATCGGGGCCAGGGGCGAACACTGAAGCTTTCTTT. It is translated as CASSQSGPGANTEAFF.

The chain uses TRBV6-5 and TRBJ2-1; D is unclear. Trimming pared 4 bases from V and 5 bases from J, leaving 15 bases between. Germline assignment: CDR1 MNHEY and CDR2 SVGAGI. The CDR3 totals 15 residues. CDR3 sequence (DNA): TGTGCCAGCAGTTTAACGGACCGTCCTAACAATGAGCAGTTCTTC. It is translated as CASSLTDRPNNEQFF.

CDR3 amino acids: CAWNPRGYTGELFF. DNA for the CDR3: TGTGCCTGGAACCCTAGGGGGTACACCGGGGAGCTGTTTTTT. V is TRBV30 and J is TRBJ2-2; D is possibly TRBD1 (6 bases). V lost 4 bases and J 3 bases, leaving 12 bases between the germline ends. The CDR3 is 14 amino acids. Germline-derived CDR1 and CDR2 are GTSNPN and SVGIG (reference sequence).

The J gene is TRBJ2-7, the V gene TRBV5-6; 10 positions match TRBD2. With V trimmed by 1 base and J by 5 bases, 6 bases remained unmatched. This CDR3 has 15 residues. Per the germline V gene, CDR1 is SGHDT and CDR2 is YYEEEE. The CDR3 is CASSLLSSGGHEQYF. In DNA, the CDR3 is TGTGCCAGCAGCTTGCTGTCTAGCGGGGGCCACGAGCAGTACTTC.

The chain has TRBV2 and TRBJ1-4, with D maybe TRBD1 (5 bases). V dropped 2 bases and J dropped 0 bases, with 10 bases sitting between them. The CDR3 loop spans 16 amino acids. Looked up from germline, CDR1 is SNHLY and CDR2 is FYNNEI. CDR3 in amino acids: CASSEIRGATNEKLFF. CDR3 nucleotides: TGTGCCAGCAGTGAAATTCGGGGGGCAACTAATGAAAAACTGTTTTTT.

This clone was seen once. V and J are TRBV11-2 and TRBJ1-2; 7 bases are shared with TRBD1. Germline trimming cut 6 bases from V and 0 bases from J; bases unmatched to any gene: 7. Germline lookup yields CDR1 SGHAT and CDR2 FQNNGV. The CDR3 is 15 amino acids. The CDR3 DNA sequence: TGTGCCAGCAGTCCAGGGACAGAGCCTAACTATGGCTACACCTTC. This gives the protein CASSPGTEPNYGYTF.

This rearrangement joins TRBV2 to TRBJ1-1; D not resolved. V was shortened by 4 bases and J by 1 base, with 10 bases between the two germline ends. The CDR3 contains 14 residues. Germline CDR1 and CDR2: SNHLY and FYNNEI. CDR3 sequence: CASSVRVSNTEAFF. In nucleotides, the CDR3 is TGTGCCAGCAGTGTAAGGGTTTCGAACACTGAAGCTTTCTTT.